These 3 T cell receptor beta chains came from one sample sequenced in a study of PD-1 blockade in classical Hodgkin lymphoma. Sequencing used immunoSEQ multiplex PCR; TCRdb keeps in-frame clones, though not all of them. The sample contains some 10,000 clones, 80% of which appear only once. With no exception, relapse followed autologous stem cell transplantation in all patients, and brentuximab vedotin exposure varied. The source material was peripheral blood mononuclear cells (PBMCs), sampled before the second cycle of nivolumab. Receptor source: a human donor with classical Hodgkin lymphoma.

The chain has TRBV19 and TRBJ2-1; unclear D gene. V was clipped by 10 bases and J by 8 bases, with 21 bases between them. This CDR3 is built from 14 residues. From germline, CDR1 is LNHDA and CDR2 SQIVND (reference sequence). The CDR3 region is CATRTSVGWDEQFF. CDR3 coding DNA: TGTGCCACTCGAACCAGCGTTGGGTGGGATGAGCAGTTCTTC.

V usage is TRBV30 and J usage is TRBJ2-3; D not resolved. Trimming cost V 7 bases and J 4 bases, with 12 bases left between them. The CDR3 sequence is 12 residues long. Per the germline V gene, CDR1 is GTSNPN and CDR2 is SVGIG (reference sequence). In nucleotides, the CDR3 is TGTGCCTCGGACCTTCGGGCAGATACGCAGTATTTT. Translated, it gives CASDLRADTQYF.

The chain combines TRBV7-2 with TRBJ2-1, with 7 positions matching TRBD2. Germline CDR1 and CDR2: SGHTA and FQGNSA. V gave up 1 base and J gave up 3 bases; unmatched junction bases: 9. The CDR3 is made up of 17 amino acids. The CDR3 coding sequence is TGTGCCAGCAGCTTAGTGGGTCTAGCGGCCTTCTACAATGAGCAGTTCTTC. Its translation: CASSLVGLAAFYNEQFF.